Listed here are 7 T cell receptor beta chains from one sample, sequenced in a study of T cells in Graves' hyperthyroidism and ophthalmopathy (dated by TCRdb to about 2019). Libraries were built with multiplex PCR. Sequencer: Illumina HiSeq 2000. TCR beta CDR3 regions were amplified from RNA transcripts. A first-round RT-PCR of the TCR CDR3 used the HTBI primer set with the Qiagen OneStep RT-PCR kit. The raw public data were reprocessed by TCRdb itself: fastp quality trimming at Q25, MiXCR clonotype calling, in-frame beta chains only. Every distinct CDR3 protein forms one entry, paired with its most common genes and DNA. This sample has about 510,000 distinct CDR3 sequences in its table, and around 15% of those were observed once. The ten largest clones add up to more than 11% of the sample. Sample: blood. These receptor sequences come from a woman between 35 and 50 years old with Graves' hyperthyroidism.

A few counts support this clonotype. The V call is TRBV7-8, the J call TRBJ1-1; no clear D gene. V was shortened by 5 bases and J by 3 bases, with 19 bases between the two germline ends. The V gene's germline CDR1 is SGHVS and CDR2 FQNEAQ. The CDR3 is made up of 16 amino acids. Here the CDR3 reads CASSPVGGVVDTEAFF. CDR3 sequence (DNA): TGTGCCAGCAGCCCGGTGGGCGGGGTTGTGGACACTGAAGCTTTCTTT.

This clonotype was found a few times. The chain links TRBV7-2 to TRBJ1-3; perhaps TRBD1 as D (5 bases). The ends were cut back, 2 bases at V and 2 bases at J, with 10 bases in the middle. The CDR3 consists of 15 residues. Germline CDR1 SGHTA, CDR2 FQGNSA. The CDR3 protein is CASSLMVGAGNTIYF. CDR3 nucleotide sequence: TGTGCCAGCAGCTTAATGGTGGGGGCTGGAAACACCATATATTTT.

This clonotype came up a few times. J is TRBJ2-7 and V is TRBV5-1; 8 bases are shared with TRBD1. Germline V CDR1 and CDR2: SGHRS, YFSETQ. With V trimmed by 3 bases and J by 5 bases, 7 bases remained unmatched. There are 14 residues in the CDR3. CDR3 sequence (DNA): TGCGCCAGCAGCTACCGACAGGGGACCCACGAGCAGTACTTC. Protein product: CASSYRQGTHEQYF. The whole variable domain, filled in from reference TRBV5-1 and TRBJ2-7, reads KAGVTQTPRYLIKTRGQQVTLSCSPISGHRSVSWYQQTPGQGLQFLFEYFSETQRNKGNFPGRFSGRQFSNSRSEMNVSTLELGDSALYLCASSYRQGTHEQYFGPGTRLTVT.

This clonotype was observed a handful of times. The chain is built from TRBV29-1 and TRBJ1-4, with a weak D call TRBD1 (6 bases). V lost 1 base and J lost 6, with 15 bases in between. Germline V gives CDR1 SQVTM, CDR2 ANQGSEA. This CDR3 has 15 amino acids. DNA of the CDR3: TGCAGCGTTGAAGGCCGGACAGACACTCATGAAAAACTGTTTTTT. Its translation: CSVEGRTDTHEKLFF.

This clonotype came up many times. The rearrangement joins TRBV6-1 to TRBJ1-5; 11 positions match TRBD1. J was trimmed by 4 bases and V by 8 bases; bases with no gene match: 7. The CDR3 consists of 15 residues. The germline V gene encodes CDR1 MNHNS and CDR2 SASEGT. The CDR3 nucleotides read TGTGCCAGCGAGCCTTGGGACAGGGGGAATCAGCCCCAGCATTTT. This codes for CASEPWDRGNQPQHF.

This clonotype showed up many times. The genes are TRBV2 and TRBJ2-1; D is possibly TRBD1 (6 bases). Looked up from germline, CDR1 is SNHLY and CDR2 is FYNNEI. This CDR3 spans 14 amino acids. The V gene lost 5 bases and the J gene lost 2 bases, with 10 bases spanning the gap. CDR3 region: CASSHNRAYNEQFF. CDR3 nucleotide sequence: TGTGCCAGCAGTCATAACAGGGCCTACAATGAGCAGTTCTTC.

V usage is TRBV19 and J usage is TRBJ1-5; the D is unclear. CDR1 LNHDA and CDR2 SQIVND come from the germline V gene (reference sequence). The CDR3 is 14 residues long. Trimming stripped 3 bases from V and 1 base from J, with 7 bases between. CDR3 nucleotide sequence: TGTGCCAGTAGTATGGGAACCAGCAATCAGCCCCAGCATTTT. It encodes CASSMGTSNQPQHF.